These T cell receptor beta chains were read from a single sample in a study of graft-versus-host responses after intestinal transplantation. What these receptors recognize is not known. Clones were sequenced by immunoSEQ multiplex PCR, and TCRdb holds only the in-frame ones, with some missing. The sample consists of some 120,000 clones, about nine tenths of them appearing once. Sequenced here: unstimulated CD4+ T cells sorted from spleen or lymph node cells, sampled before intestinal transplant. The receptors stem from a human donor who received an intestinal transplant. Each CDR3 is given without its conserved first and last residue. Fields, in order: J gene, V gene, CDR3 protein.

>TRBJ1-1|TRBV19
ASSYGPGQAEAF
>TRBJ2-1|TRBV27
ASRRAGASYNEQF
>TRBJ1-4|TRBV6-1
ASKSMGQTV
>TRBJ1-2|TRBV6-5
ASSYVDRAGGYT
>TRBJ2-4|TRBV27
ASSLQAKNIQY
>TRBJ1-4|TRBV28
ASSFIQGATNEKLF
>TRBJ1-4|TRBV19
ASSTWTGGDEKLF
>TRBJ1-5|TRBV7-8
ASSLEGAGNQPQH
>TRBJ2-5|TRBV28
ASSERVWETQY
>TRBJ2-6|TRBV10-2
ASSDGFFSGANVLT
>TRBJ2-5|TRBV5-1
ASSLGDRVETQY
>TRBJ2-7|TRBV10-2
ASRGAGRFKGPQQY
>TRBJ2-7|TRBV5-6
ASSLDSGGYEQY
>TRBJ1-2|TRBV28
ASREGSALYGYT
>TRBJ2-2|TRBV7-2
ASSLGRQSNTGELF
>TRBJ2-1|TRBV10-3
AISTDGDNEQF
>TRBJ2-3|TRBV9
ASTLTGGGLGADTQY
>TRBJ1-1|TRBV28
ASSNDRVRNTEAF
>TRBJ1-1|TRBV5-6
ASSGDRVFEAF
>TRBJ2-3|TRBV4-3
ASSQSRHTDTQY
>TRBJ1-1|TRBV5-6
ASSFGGGSMNTEAF
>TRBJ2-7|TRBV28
ASSPYSGSGYEQY